This T cell receptor (beta chain) originates from a study of T cell responses to AZD1222 COVID-19 vaccine. Trimming took 2 bases from V and 2 from J; bases not matched to a gene: 4. The germline gives CDR1 SEHNR, CDR2 FQNEAQ (reference sequence). This CDR3 is 15 amino acids long. Sequenced by immunoSEQ multiplex PCR; TCRdb stores in-frame clones only, minus some. The sample includes around 180,000 clones, approximately 90% of them seen just once. General observations from the study: Dominant CD4 TCR responses targeted spike regions 160-218 and 743-854. Baseline serology detected seropositivity in only six or seven AZD1222 recipients. The study sampled repertoires only after the peak T cell response. White British people made up most donors, females outnumbered males, and clonal diversity was possibly underestimated.

On this clone itself: The antigen is unknown.

The receptor was derived from an adult in good health. The chain employs TRBV7-9 and TRBJ1-1, with 8 bases aligning to TRBD1. The sequenced sample was peripheral blood, obtained on day 0 of AZD1222 vaccination. The chain's CDR3 is CASSLTDRENTEAFF. The CDR3 DNA sequence: TGTGCCAGCAGCTTAACGGACAGGGAAAACACTGAAGCTTTCTTT.